These 9 T cell receptor beta chains were sequenced from one sample in a study of response to subunit inactivated influenza vaccine. From the RT-PCR reads, TCRdb called clonotypes with MiXCR, one entry per CDR3 protein. The repertoire holds approximately 500,000 distinct CDR3 sequences, with 14% as singletons. Here the sequenced sample was PBMCs from blood, taken 12 days after vaccination. The receptors shown here come from a man aged 45-60 years who received an inactivated influenza vaccine.

As DNA, the CDR3 is TGCGCCAGCAGCTTGACGGGAGAGATGTACAATGAGCAGTTCTTC. Its protein product is CASSLTGEMYNEQFF. This rearrangement joins TRBV5-1 to TRBJ2-1; TRBD2 is a possible D gene (6 bases). V shed 1 base and J shed 4 bases, with 12 bases lying between them. The V gene's germline CDR1 is SGHRS and CDR2 YFSETQ. The CDR3 length is 15 residues.

This clonotype was detected ten times or more. The CDR3: CSAGTSGNNEQFF. The CDR3, as DNA: TGCAGTGCGGGGACTAGCGGCAACAATGAGCAGTTCTTC. The chain uses TRBV20-1 and TRBJ2-1; 11 bases fit TRBD2. CDR1 and CDR2 from the germline V gene are DFQATT and SNEGSKA (reference sequence). V was pared by 6 bases and J by 5 bases, with 3 bases of the junction left unmatched. CDR3 length: 13 amino acids.

The V call is TRBV6-1, the J call TRBJ2-7, with D tentatively TRBD1 (7 bases). The CDR3 runs 16 residues. V was shortened by 2 bases and J by 0 bases, with 14 bases between the two germline ends. CDR1 MNHNS and CDR2 SASEGT come from the germline V gene. The CDR3 is CASSEQGGRSSYEQYF. In DNA form, the CDR3 reads TGTGCCAGCAGTGAACAGGGGGGAAGGAGCTCCTACGAGCAGTACTTC.

This clonotype was observed a handful of times. The V gene is TRBV5-8, the J gene TRBJ2-5; perhaps TRBD2 as D (5 bases). This CDR3 has 16 residues. The germline V gene encodes CDR1 SGHTS and CDR2 YDEGEE. V dropped 6 bases and J dropped 1 base, with 19 bases sitting between them. The CDR3 is CASTTGLFRRQETQYF. In DNA form, the CDR3 reads TGTGCCAGCACCACCGGACTTTTTCGGCGCCAAGAGACCCAGTACTTC.

The chain has TRBV28 and TRBJ2-5, with no clear D. V was shortened by 1 base and J by 3 bases, with 12 bases between the two germline ends. Germline CDR1 is MDHEN and CDR2 is SYDVKM. The CDR3 has 15 residues. The CDR3 DNA reads as TGTGCCAGCAGTTTATTTGGGCCGACGAAAGAGACCCAGTACTTC. It encodes CASSLFGPTKETQYF. The whole variable domain, filled in from reference TRBV28 and TRBJ2-5, reads DVKVTQSSRYLVKRTGEKVFLECVQDMDHENMFWYRQDPGLGLRLIYFSYDVKMKEKGDIPEGYSVSREKKERFSLILESASTNQTSMYLCASSLFGPTKETQYFGPGTRLLVL.

V usage is TRBV7-2 and J usage is TRBJ1-1, with 7 bases that match TRBD1. After removal of 2 bases from V and 3 bases from J, the junction contained 6 bases not matched to a gene. The CDR3 is made up of 15 amino acids. Per germline, CDR1 SGHTA and CDR2 FQGNSA. CDR3 residues: CASSLSWTGHTEAFF. The CDR3 DNA reads TGTGCCAGCAGCTTAAGTTGGACAGGACACACTGAAGCTTTCTTT.

This clonotype has only a few counts. This chain links TRBV7-2 with TRBJ2-3; D might be TRBD1 (6 bases). V was trimmed by 5 bases and J by 4 bases, leaving 19 bases between them. The CDR3 has 16 amino acids. CDR1 and CDR2 (germline): SGHTA, FQGNSA. CDR3 in amino acids: CASSPPGHPLADTQYF. As DNA, the CDR3 is TGTGCCAGCAGCCCTCCGGGACATCCCCTCGCAGATACGCAGTATTTT. The whole variable domain, remainder taken from reference TRBV7-2 and TRBJ2-3, is GAGVSQSPSNKVTEKGKDVELRCDPISGHTALYWYRQSLGQGLEFLIYFQGNSAPDKSGLPSDRFSAERTGGSVSTLTIQRTQQEDSAVYLCASSPPGHPLADTQYFGPGTRLTVL.

The chain links TRBV6-5 to TRBJ2-1; 7 bases are a match to TRBD2. The CDR3 runs to 19 residues. V dropped 4 bases and J dropped 0; count of bases not matched to a gene: 15. Germline V gene data show CDR1 as MNHEY and CDR2 as SVGAGI. CDR3 loop: CASSSAAGSSKGSYNEQFF. The CDR3 DNA reads as TGTGCCAGCAGTTCTGCAGCGGGAAGCTCTAAGGGCTCCTACAATGAGCAGTTCTTC.

This clonotype was seen a handful of times. CDR3 DNA sequence: TGTGCCACCCCGTGCGGGAGACGCACAGATACGCAGTATTTT. Translation gives CATPCGRRTDTQYF. This chain connects TRBV24-1 to TRBJ2-3; 7 bases align to TRBD2. The ends lost 9 bases at V and 1 base at J; junction bases unmatched: 6. Germline V gene data show CDR1 as KGHDR and CDR2 as SFDVKD. The CDR3 totals 14 residues.